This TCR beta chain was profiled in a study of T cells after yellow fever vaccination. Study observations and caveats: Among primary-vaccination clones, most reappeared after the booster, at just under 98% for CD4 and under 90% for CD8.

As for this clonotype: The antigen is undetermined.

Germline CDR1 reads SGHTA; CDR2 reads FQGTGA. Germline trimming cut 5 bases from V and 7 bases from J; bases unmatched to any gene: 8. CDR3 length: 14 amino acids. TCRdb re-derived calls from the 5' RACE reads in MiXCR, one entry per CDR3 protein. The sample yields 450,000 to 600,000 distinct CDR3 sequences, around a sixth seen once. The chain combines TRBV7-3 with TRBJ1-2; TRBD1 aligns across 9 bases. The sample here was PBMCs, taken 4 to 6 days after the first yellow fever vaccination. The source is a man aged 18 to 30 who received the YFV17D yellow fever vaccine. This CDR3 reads CASSLNGQGFGYTF. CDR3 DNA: TGTGCCAGCAGCCTCAATGGACAGGGGTTTGGCTACACCTTC.